The source of this T cell receptor (beta chain) is a study of T cell repertoires in cytomegalovirus infection. Study overall: CMV infection plus the matching HLA type was flagged by public TCR beta signatures.

MiXCR was run by TCRdb on the reads, yielding one entry per CDR3 protein. The data contain approximately 400,000 distinct CDR3 sequences, about a third of them seen just once; the ten biggest clones take up roughly an eighth. The CDR3 has 15 amino acids. V dropped 4 bases and J dropped 3 bases, with 16 bases sitting between them. Per germline, CDR1 SGHRS and CDR2 YFSETQ. Study-level results: Predominance within the ex vivo response was attributable to HLA-C-restricted CMV-specific TCR beta clonotypes. The cumulative frequency of public TCR beta families identified carriers of CMV plus the relevant HLA.

In the case of this clonotype: The antigen remains undetermined.

The chain employs TRBV5-1 and TRBJ1-2; weak D call: TRBD1 (6 bases). The sequence came from a human donor in good health (CMV status not recorded). Some clones in this sample may be carry-over from other donors' samples. Sample: PBMCs. The CDR3: CASSQGAYRDYGYTF. The CDR3 nucleotides read TGCGCCAGCAGCCAAGGAGCATACAGGGACTATGGCTACACCTTC.